The 18 T cell receptor beta chains reported below all come from one sample, sequenced in a study of cytomegalovirus exposure and HLA in healthy donors. The study ran its PCR with 60 Vbeta and 13 Jbeta primers. Repertoires were generated with immunoSEQ multiplex PCR, while TCRdb's copy carries only in-frame clones and drops some. Of approximately 150,000 clones listed, around 81% are singletons. The sample was PBMCs. These receptors were obtained from a woman in her 50s in good health and CMV-seronegative.

The CDR3: CASSEGRDRGSYNEQFF. Written as DNA, the CDR3 is TGTGCCAGCAGCGAAGGCAGGGACAGGGGTTCCTACAATGAGCAGTTCTTC. The rearrangement uses TRBV21-1 and TRBJ2-1; the table's D call TRBD1 went unverified against the DNA. TRBV21-1 is reported as a pseudogene. The CDR3 is 17 amino acids.

This clone was observed a few times. V is TRBV27 and J is TRBJ2-7; the match to TRBD2 covers 11 bases. This CDR3 region has 17 residues. CDR1 is MNHEY, CDR2 SMNVEV, per germline (reference sequence). J gave up 0 bases and V 4 bases, and 8 bases lay outside the gene matches. The CDR3 reads CASSSTPGLADSYEQYF. In nucleotides, the CDR3 is TGTGCCAGCAGTTCAACACCGGGACTAGCGGACTCCTACGAGCAGTACTTC.

The CDR3 DNA follows: TGTGCAAGTCGCTTGGGGTGGGGGGGTCGCGGCACTGAAGCTTTCTTT. Translated: CASRLGWGGRGTEAFF. The genes are TRBV12-2 and TRBJ1-1. TRBV12-2 is noted as a pseudogene. CDR3 length equals 16 residues.

The gene calls are TRBV19 and TRBJ1-6; the D is unclear. Germline values: CDR1 LNHDA, CDR2 SQIVND (reference sequence). The CDR3 contains 13 residues. V was cut by 5 bases and J by 8 bases, with 10 bases left in between. The chain's CDR3 is CASSPSSHSPLHF. In DNA form, the CDR3 reads TGTGCCAGTAGTCCCTCTAGTCATTCACCCCTCCACTTT.

The gene calls are TRBV5-1 and TRBJ2-7, with D maybe TRBD2 (6 bases). The CDR3 length is 13 residues. Between the trimmed V and J ends, which lost 3 bases and 4 bases, there was a span of 11 bases. Germline V gene sequence: CDR1 SGHRS, CDR2 YFSETQ. This CDR3 reads CASSSYRGYEQYF. The DNA of the CDR3 is TGCGCCAGCAGCTCCTACCGGGGGTACGAGCAGTACTTC. Combining the CDR3 with reference TRBV5-1 and TRBJ2-7 gives the whole variable domain KAGVTQTPRYLIKTRGQQVTLSCSPISGHRSVSWYQQTPGQGLQFLFEYFSETQRNKGNFPGRFSGRQFSNSRSEMNVSTLELGDSALYLCASSSYRGYEQYFGPGTRLTVT.

A few counts support this clone. The CDR3 DNA reads TGTGCCTATACAGGTTTGGTGGGCATGAACACTGAAGCTTTCTTT. Amino acid sequence: CAYTGLVGMNTEAFF. The rearrangement joins TRBV30 to TRBJ1-1; D possibly corresponds to TRBD1 (5 bases). The CDR3 runs 15 residues. Germline V lookup: CDR1 GTSNPN, CDR2 SVGIG (reference sequence). Trimming shortened V by 7 bases and J by 0 bases, and 18 bases separated the two germline ends. The full variable domain, rest sourced from reference TRBV30 and TRBJ1-1, is SQTIHQWPATLVQPVGSPLSLECTVEGTSNPNLYWYRQAAGRGLQLLFYSVGIGQISSEVPQNLSASRPQDRQFILSSKKLLLSDSGFYLCAYTGLVGMNTEAFFGQGTRLTVV.

V gene TRBV18 combines with J gene TRBJ1-3; D unclear. Per germline, CDR1 KGHSH and CDR2 LQKENI. CDR3 length equals 14 residues. Deletions cut 6 bases from V and 0 bases from J, with 9 bases between. CDR3 loop: CASSDSSSGNTIYF. The CDR3 region has the DNA TGTGCCAGCTCTGACTCCAGCTCTGGAAACACCATATATTTT.

CDR3 sequence: CASSERSRNQPQHF. The CDR3 DNA is TGTGCCAGCAGTGAAAGGTCGCGGAATCAGCCCCAGCATTTT. This chain uses TRBV6-1 with TRBJ1-5; D is ambiguous. CDR1 is MNHNS, CDR2 SASEGT, per germline. V lost 2 bases and J lost 4, with 9 bases in between. The CDR3 extends over 14 amino acids.

The chain combines TRBV11-2 with TRBJ2-1, with TRBD2 as a possible D gene (6 bases). The CDR3 contains 14 residues. V lost 5 bases and J lost 12, with 20 bases in between. Germline CDR1 reads SGHAT; CDR2 reads FQNNGV. The CDR3 nucleotides read TGTGCCAGCAGCCTCAGCCTGGGTAGCGGCGGGCAGTTCTTC. Amino acids: CASSLSLGSGGQFF.

The V call is TRBV10-2, the J call TRBJ1-2; the match to TRBD1 covers 8 bases. CDR1 and CDR2 from the germline V gene are WSHSY and SAAADI. J lost 6 bases, V lost 8 bases, and 8 bases had no gene match. This CDR3 is built from 13 residues. For the CDR3, the DNA is TGCGCCAGCGCCGCAGGGGGCGCGAATGGCTACACCTTC. Protein sequence: CASAAGGANGYTF.

The chain recombines TRBV15 with TRBJ2-7; TRBD1 is a possible D gene (5 bases). This CDR3 comprises 16 residues. Germline V gene lookup returns CDR1 LNHNV and CDR2 YYDKDF (reference sequence). Trimming removed 0 bases at V and 0 bases at J, with 12 bases between. CDR3 sequence (DNA): TGTGCCACCAGCAGAGATCAGGGCAGAAGCTCCTACGAGCAGTACTTC. Its translation is CATSRDQGRSSYEQYF.

The genes are TRBV2 and TRBJ1-2, with 8 positions matching TRBD1. J lost 8 bases, V lost 3 bases, and 5 bases had no gene match. Per germline, CDR1 SNHLY and CDR2 FYNNEI. The CDR3 is made up of 13 amino acids. The CDR3 reads CASSEDRAGGYTF. CDR3 sequence (DNA): TGTGCCAGCAGTGAGGACAGGGCAGGGGGCTACACCTTC.

This clone has a single count. The chain employs TRBV2 and TRBJ1-5, with TRBD1 as a possible D gene (5 bases). This CDR3 spans 15 amino acids. Germline CDR1 and CDR2: SNHLY and FYNNEI. Trimming stripped 4 bases from V and 5 bases from J, with 15 bases between. CDR3 DNA: TGTGCCAGCAGTGGGGCAGGGACTGCGTATCAGCCCCAGCATTTT. Amino acid sequence: CASSGAGTAYQPQHF.

The V and J genes are TRBV6-5 and TRBJ1-5, with D uncertain. Trimming pared 0 bases from V and 2 bases from J, leaving 11 bases between. CDR1 MNHEY and CDR2 SVGAGI come from the germline V gene. The CDR3 totals 16 residues. The CDR3 protein is CASSYSSRGGNQPQHF. DNA for the CDR3: TGTGCCAGCAGTTACTCGAGCCGCGGGGGCAATCAGCCCCAGCATTTT.

The CDR3 DNA reads as TGTGCCAGCAGCTCATACTCAGCACAGAGCACAGATACGCAGTATTTT. Translating it yields CASSSYSAQSTDTQYF. V is TRBV7-9 and J is TRBJ2-3; D is ambiguous. Germline loops: CDR1 SEHNR, CDR2 FQNEAQ (reference sequence). The V and J ends lost 4 bases and 0 bases respectively, with 14 bases between them. The CDR3 loop spans 16 amino acids.

J is TRBJ1-4 and V is TRBV25-1, with D possibly TRBD1 on 5 matching bases. Per the germline V gene, CDR1 is MGHDK and CDR2 is SYGVNS. V lost 5 bases and J 8 bases, leaving 21 bases between the germline ends. The CDR3 consists of 16 residues. The CDR3 loop reads CASSPSGGIKGEKLFF. In nucleotides, the CDR3 is TGTGCCAGCAGTCCTTCCGGGGGGATTAAAGGAGAAAAACTGTTTTTT.

This rearrangement joins TRBV9 to TRBJ2-2; 7 nucleotides align to TRBD2. V lost 2 bases, J lost 1 base, and 5 bases stayed unmatched. This CDR3 has 16 amino acids. The germline CDR1 and CDR2 sequences are SGDLS and YYNGEE. CDR3 in amino acids: CASSVSSGRNTGELFF. CDR3 bases: TGTGCCAGCAGCGTGAGTAGCGGGCGGAACACCGGGGAGCTGTTTTTT.

This clone showed up just a few times. The gene calls are TRBV7-6 and TRBJ2-7, with TRBD2 matching 8 bases. CDR3 length: 16 amino acids. V shed 2 bases and J 2 bases; nucleotides not matched to a gene: 8. Germline lookup yields CDR1 SGHVS and CDR2 FNYEAQ. The chain's CDR3 is CASSLYGGEGPYEQYF. CDR3 nucleotides: TGTGCCAGCAGCTTATACGGGGGGGAGGGCCCCTACGAGCAGTACTTC.